This T cell receptor beta chain was profiled in a study of esophageal squamous cell carcinoma under preoperative chemotherapy. Study summary: Samples included peripheral blood T cells as well as tumor-infiltrating lymphocytes. Study-level points and caveats: Chemotherapy was followed by significantly higher TCR diversity in peripheral T cells only, not tumor-infiltrating lymphocytes. Abundant clones tended to shrink rather than expand after paclitaxel-nedaplatin.

Described time point: after preoperative PTX-NDP chemotherapy. TCRdb processed the PCR reads anew with MiXCR; each CDR3 protein has one entry. The sample includes about 18,000 distinct CDR3 sequences, just over 45% of them seen just once. The CDR3 has 14 residues. In regard to this clonotype: As yet, its antigen is unknown.

This clonotype originated in a human donor with esophageal squamous cell carcinoma. The donor label of this sample is uncertain. V and J are TRBV12-3 or TRBV12-4 and TRBJ2-7; tentatively, D is TRBD2 (6 bases). The DNA end favors TRBJ2-1, so the J call may be wrong. The sample here was taken from a patient given preoperative chemotherapy. In nucleotides, the CDR3 is TGTGCCTGCTCGGTAGCGGAGCTCCTCAATGAGCAGTTCTTC. Translation gives CACSVAELLNEQFF.